Following are 23 T cell receptor beta chains from one sample sequenced in a study of cytomegalovirus exposure and HLA in healthy donors. Researchers ran the PCR with 60 Vbeta and 13 Jbeta primers. Sequenced by immunoSEQ multiplex PCR; TCRdb stores in-frame clones only, minus some. The sample lists fewer than 130,000 clones; roughly 78% were seen once. Material for sequencing was PBMCs. These receptors were obtained from a woman between 40 and 50 years old in good health and CMV-seronegative.

V usage is TRBV28 and J usage is TRBJ2-7, with 12 positions matching TRBD2. V was clipped by 8 bases and J by 4 bases; unmatched bases: 6. The CDR3 has 14 amino acids. CDR1 and CDR2 (germline): MDHEN, SYDVKM. CDR3 coding DNA: TGTGCCAGCGGACTAGCGGGGTATTTGTACGAGCAGTACTTC. It specifies CASGLAGYLYEQYF.

CDR3 DNA: TGTGCCAGTCGGACCGGGACAGAGAATCAGCCCCAGCATTTT. Amino acid sequence: CASRTGTENQPQHF. The V call is TRBV19, the J call TRBJ1-5; 7 bases line up with TRBD1. Germline CDR1 LNHDA, CDR2 SQIVND (reference sequence). The CDR3 length is 14 residues. V dropped 8 bases and J dropped 4; count of bases not matched to a gene: 8.

This chain connects TRBV11-3 to TRBJ2-3; perhaps TRBD2 as D (7 bases). In germline, CDR1 is SGHNT, CDR2 YENEEA. The CDR3 is made up of 15 amino acids. Trimming took 1 base from V and 1 from J, leaving 9 bases between them. CDR3 bases: TGTGCCAGCAGCTTAGGAGGGGGGGGCACAGATACGCAGTATTTT. Amino acid sequence: CASSLGGGGTDTQYF. Full variable domain (rest looked up from reference TRBV11-3 and TRBJ2-3): EAGVVQSPRYKIIEKKQPVAFWCNPISGHNTLYWYLQNLGQGPELLIRYENEEAVDDSQLPKDRFSAERLKGVDSTLKIQPAELGDSAVYLCASSLGGGGTDTQYFGPGTRLTVL.

The chain recombines TRBV9 with TRBJ1-1; no definite D call. The CDR3 sequence is 14 residues long. The germline gives CDR1 SGDLS, CDR2 YYNGEE. Trimming removed 1 base at V and 6 bases at J, with 13 bases between. This CDR3 reads CASSVYPFLAEAFF. CDR3 bases: TGTGCCAGCAGCGTATATCCGTTCTTAGCTGAAGCTTTCTTT.

The chain combines TRBV7-2 with TRBJ2-1; 16 nucleotides match TRBD2. The CDR3 length is 16 residues. Germline CDR1 SGHTA, CDR2 FQGNSA. V trimming: 5 bases; J trimming: 7 bases; junction bases outside the gene matches: 5. The CDR3 loop is CASSGTSGGARNEQFF. CDR3 DNA sequence: TGTGCCAGCAGCGGGACTAGCGGGGGGGCTAGAAATGAGCAGTTCTTC.

This clone was recorded only once. The chain joins TRBV7-2 to TRBJ2-5; the match to TRBD2 covers 10 bases. CDR3 length: 16 amino acids. The germline CDR1 and CDR2 sequences are SGHTA and FQGNSA. V lost 1 base to trimming and J lost 5 bases; unmatched junction nucleotides: 7. The CDR3 DNA follows: TGTGCCAGCAGCTTAGAGCGAGCGGGAGGGGGGGAGACCCAGTACTTC. Translated: CASSLERAGGGETQYF.

The rearrangement joins TRBV4-1 to TRBJ2-5; 8 bases fit TRBD2. The DNA matches TRBJ2-7 better at its end, which makes the J call doubtful. CDR3 length: 16 residues. Germline V gene lookup returns CDR1 MGHRA and CDR2 YSYEKL. For the CDR3, the DNA is TGCGCCAGCAGCCAAGATCCACGGGAGGGCACCTACGAGCAGTACTTC. Protein sequence: CASSQDPREGTYEQYF.

CDR3 sequence reads: CASSLGTSGSTDTQYF. Written as DNA, the CDR3 is TGTGCCAGCTCACTCGGGACTAGCGGGAGCACAGATACGCAGTATTTT. This chain links TRBV18 with TRBJ2-3; TRBD2 agrees at 12 bases. Trimming cost V 4 bases and J 0 bases; bases outside gene matches: 2. Germline assignment: CDR1 KGHSH and CDR2 LQKENI. This CDR3 contains 16 residues.

Note on this clone: The junction departs from germline at one end; a sequencing error may be responsible. The V call is TRBV7-9, the J call TRBJ2-7, with 8 bases that match TRBD1. CDR3 size: 17 residues. Germline CDR1 SEHNR, CDR2 FQNEAQ (reference sequence). As DNA, the CDR3 is TGTTCCAGCAGCTTACGTGTATCCGGGACAGGTCGCTACGAGCAGTACTTC. It codes for CSSSLRVSGTGRYEQYF.

The chain recombines TRBV28 with TRBJ2-7, with 8 nucleotides matching TRBD1. Germline V gene data show CDR1 as MDHEN and CDR2 as SYDVKM. The length of the CDR3 is 15 residues. After removal of 6 bases from V and 3 bases from J, the junction contained 10 bases not matched to a gene. The CDR3 region has the DNA TGTGCCAGCAGGCGGTATGTGGACAGGGACTACGAGCAGTACTTC. This sequence encodes CASRRYVDRDYEQYF.

The chain couples TRBV28 to TRBJ2-3; TRBD2 agrees at 7 bases. Germline V gene lookup returns CDR1 MDHEN and CDR2 SYDVKM. The CDR3 is 16 amino acids. With 4 bases clipped from V and 5 bases from J, the junction kept 12 bases outside the gene matches. CDR3 DNA: TGTGCCAGCAGTTCTGGGGCGACTAGCCAGGGAGATACGCAGTATTTT. This encodes CASSSGATSQGDTQYF.

Turning to this clone: Its ends do not fully match the called genes, so a read error is possible. The chain employs TRBV7-9 and TRBJ2-3; 7 bases are a match to TRBD1. This CDR3 comprises 17 residues. Germline V gives CDR1 SEHNR, CDR2 FQNEAQ (reference sequence). Written as DNA, the CDR3 is TGTTCCAGCAGCACCACGAGGGGGCTCTACCCCTTAGGTACGCAGTATTTT. Its protein product is CSSSTTRGLYPLGTQYF. Full variable domain (missing parts from reference TRBV7-9 and TRBJ2-3): DTGVSQNPRHKITKRGQNVTFRCDPISEHNRLYWYRQTLGQGPEFLTYFQNEAQLEKSRLLSDRFSAERPKGSFSTLEIQRTEQGDSAMYLCSSSTTRGLYPLGTQYFGPGTRLTVL.

The chain carries TRBV28 and TRBJ1-1; D might be TRBD1 (5 bases). Germline lookup yields CDR1 MDHEN and CDR2 SYDVKM. V was pared by 3 bases and J by 3 bases, with 14 bases between. The CDR3 covers 15 residues. Here the CDR3 DNA reads TGTGCCAGCAGTTTTCTTGGAGGGGTGGACACTGAAGCTTTCTTT. It translates to CASSFLGGVDTEAFF.

The CDR3 DNA sequence: TGCAGCGTGCAGCGGGGGAGCCAAGAGACCCAGTACTTC. This gives the protein CSVQRGSQETQYF. The chain uses TRBV29-1 and TRBJ2-5, with 8 bases aligning to TRBD2. The CDR3 totals 13 residues. The germline gives CDR1 SQVTM, CDR2 ANQGSEA. The trim removed 6 bases at V and 1 base at J, leaving 4 bases unmatched.

This clone was detected only once. The chain carries TRBV6-6 and TRBJ1-5; D might be TRBD1 (6 bases). V shed 10 bases and J shed 2 bases, with 15 bases lying between them. CDR1 is MNHNY, CDR2 SVGAGI, per germline (reference sequence). The length of the CDR3 is 14 residues. The CDR3 coding sequence is TGTGCCACCCAGACAGGTAGGGGCAATCAGCCCCAGCATTTT. As protein: CATQTGRGNQPQHF.

This clone was detected a few times. V is TRBV7-2 and J is TRBJ2-7; 10 nucleotides line up with TRBD2. This CDR3 comprises 17 residues. Germline CDR1 is SGHTA and CDR2 is FQGNSA. The V gene end was trimmed by 5 bases and the J gene end by 3 bases; junction bases not matched to a gene: 13. CDR3 sequence reads: CASSRGLAALGGYEQYF. The CDR3 coding sequence is TGTGCCAGCAGCCGTGGACTAGCGGCCTTAGGGGGCTACGAGCAGTACTTC.

The rearrangement uses TRBV14 and TRBJ2-7, with D perhaps TRBD2 (6 bases). The V end was cut by 0 bases, the J end by 5 bases, with 14 bases between. This CDR3 contains 15 residues. The germline CDR1 and CDR2 sequences are SGHDN and FVKESK. The chain's CDR3 is CASSQDARLVDEQYF. CDR3 coding DNA: TGTGCCAGCAGCCAAGATGCGAGACTAGTCGACGAGCAGTACTTC.

The chain employs TRBV10-3 and TRBJ2-1, with D perhaps matching TRBD1 (6 bases). V lost 3 bases and J lost 8, with 11 bases in between. Germline lookup yields CDR1 ENHRY and CDR2 SYGVKD. The CDR3 runs 13 residues. The CDR3 protein is CAISEQQGDEQFF. The CDR3 DNA is TGTGCCATCAGTGAACAACAGGGCGATGAGCAGTTCTTC.

The CDR3 reads CASTVSGQANTEAFF. The CDR3 DNA is TGTGCCAGTACTGTGTCGGGACAGGCGAACACTGAAGCTTTCTTT. The chain is built from TRBV19 and TRBJ1-1, with 8 nucleotides matching TRBD1. Germline V CDR1 and CDR2: LNHDA, SQIVND (reference sequence). V lost 7 bases to trimming and J lost 1 base; unmatched junction nucleotides: 8. The CDR3 extends over 15 amino acids.

This sequence joins TRBV19 and TRBJ1-4, with 11 bases aligning to TRBD1. Germline V gives CDR1 LNHDA, CDR2 SQIVND (reference sequence). CDR3 size: 14 residues. V was pared by 6 bases and J by 8 bases, with 5 bases of the junction left unmatched. CDR3 in amino acids: CASSAGTGGEKLFF. In DNA form, the CDR3 reads TGTGCCAGTAGCGCCGGGACAGGGGGGGAAAAACTGTTTTTT.

This chain uses TRBV4-2 with TRBJ2-7; D remains ambiguous. The V and J ends lost 0 bases and 3 bases respectively, with 12 bases between them. Germline V lookup: CDR1 LGHNA, CDR2 YNFKEQ. The CDR3 has 15 residues. DNA for the CDR3: TGTGCCAGCAGCCAAGATCGGAGCTTTAGCTACGAGCAGTACTTC. Translation: CASSQDRSFSYEQYF.

J is TRBJ2-1 and V is TRBV4-3, with TRBD2 identical over 7 bases. Germline lookup yields CDR1 LGHNA and CDR2 YSLEER. The CDR3 runs to 18 residues. Losses at the gene ends were 0 bases for V and 5 bases for J; bases not matched to a gene: 13. The CDR3 region is CASSQDRGGGSVDNEQFF. The CDR3 nucleotides are TGCGCCAGCAGCCAAGATCGAGGAGGCGGGAGTGTGGACAATGAGCAGTTCTTC.

The chain combines TRBV27 with TRBJ1-2; 7 nucleotides match TRBD1. CDR3 length equals 12 residues. The V and J ends lost 6 bases and 6 bases, in that order; junction bases with no gene match: 4. Germline values: CDR1 MNHEY, CDR2 SMNVEV (reference sequence). The CDR3 loop is CASSRTGDGYTF. CDR3 nucleotides: TGTGCCAGCAGCCGGACAGGAGATGGCTACACCTTC.